This TCR beta chain was sequenced in a study of follicular helper T cells after annual influenza vaccination. Overall study context: Across the 2013-2014, 2014-2015 and 2015-2016 vaccination seasons, some subjects were resampled.

Remarks on this clone: The antigen is not known.

Study results and limitations: The much larger non-cTfh compartments may have been undersampled. Plasmablast frequency change correlated with clonality change in ICOS+CD38+ cTfh.

CDR1 SGHRS and CDR2 YFSETQ come from the germline V gene. This CDR3 has 14 residues. Trimming removed 2 bases at V and 8 bases at J, with 16 bases between. Assay: immunoSEQ multiplex PCR; the TCRdb copy retains only in-frame clones and omits some. The sample has 9,800 or so clones, about four fifths seen once. This sample's time point: 2014-2015 season, 7 days after vaccination. Per time point, 40-100 mL of blood was sampled. J is TRBJ1-1 and V is TRBV5-1, with a weak D call TRBD1 (5 bases). Sample: CXCR5- memory CD4+ T cells sorted from blood, taken 7 days after influenza vaccination. The clonotype originates from an adult who received the influenza vaccine. This chain's CDR3 is CASSFFLGPGEAFF. In DNA, the CDR3 is TGCGCCAGCAGCTTTTTTTTGGGACCGGGGGAAGCTTTCTTT.